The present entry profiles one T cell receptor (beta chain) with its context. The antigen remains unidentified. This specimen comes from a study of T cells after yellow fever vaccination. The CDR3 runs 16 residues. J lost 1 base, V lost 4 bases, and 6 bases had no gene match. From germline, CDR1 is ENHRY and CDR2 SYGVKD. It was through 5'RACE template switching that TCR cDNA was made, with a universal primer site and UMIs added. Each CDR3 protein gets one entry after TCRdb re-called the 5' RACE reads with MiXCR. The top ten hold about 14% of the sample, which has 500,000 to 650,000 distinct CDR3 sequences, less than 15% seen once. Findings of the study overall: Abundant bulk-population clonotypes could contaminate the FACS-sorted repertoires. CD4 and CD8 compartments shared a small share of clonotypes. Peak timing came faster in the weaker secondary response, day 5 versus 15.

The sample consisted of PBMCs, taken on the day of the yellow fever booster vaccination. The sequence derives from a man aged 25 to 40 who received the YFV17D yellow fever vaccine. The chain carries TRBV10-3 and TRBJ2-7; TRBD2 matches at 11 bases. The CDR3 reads CAISGKLAGDSYEQYF. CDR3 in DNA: TGTGCCATCAGTGGAAAACTAGCGGGAGATTCCTACGAGCAGTACTTC.